This T cell receptor (beta chain) was captured in a study of T cell responses to AZD1222 COVID-19 vaccine. Using immunoSEQ multiplex PCR, the repertoire was profiled, and TCRdb retains in-frame clones only, with some absent. The data hold approximately 67,000 clones, with 80% to 90% observed a single time. Regarding this clone: The antigen remains undetermined.

The CDR3 has 15 residues. The germline V gene has CDR1 KGHSH and CDR2 LQKENI. The V segment lost 3 bases and the J segment 4 bases; nucleotides outside the gene matches: 8. Study-level findings and limits: The donor cohort was predominantly white British with a female majority, and clonal diversity may have been underestimated. Unmutated variant regions reportedly attract nearly half of all spike-specific TCRs.

The genes are TRBV18 and TRBJ1-2; TRBD1 matches 7 bases. The clonotype was recovered from an adult who received the AZD1222 COVID-19 vaccine. Specimen: peripheral blood, collected 28 days after the second AZD1222 dose. The CDR3 protein is CASSPRDSQGYGYTF. CDR3 in DNA: TGTGCCAGCTCACCCCGGGACAGCCAAGGCTATGGCTACACCTTC.